This T cell receptor beta chain was recovered during a study of OX40 agonist ivuxolimab in advanced cancers. General study results and limits: The study observed clonal expansion of CD4+ and CD8+ blood T cells by week 6 at 0.1 to 3.0 mg/kg. Expanded peripheral T cells had an undetermined antigen specificity. Some of the lowest clonal expansion was seen in partial responders at 0.1-3.0 mg/kg.

The data were produced by immunoSEQ multiplex PCR, yet TCRdb's version contains in-frame clones alone and is incomplete. Of some 79,000 clones listed, 90% to 95% are singletons. Patients were excluded for autoimmune disease history or systemic immunosuppression. The germline V gene has CDR1 MNHEY and CDR2 SVGAGI. Trimming pared 0 bases from V and 2 bases from J, leaving 4 bases between. This CDR3 region has 13 residues. For this clone: The antigen is undetermined. The sample carries other DNA sequences with the same CDR3.

The gene calls are TRBV6-5 and TRBJ1-2; D gene unclear. This sequence was found in an adult with an advanced solid tumor such as melanoma, head and neck, liver or kidney cancer. The input for sequencing was CD4+ or CD8+ T cells sorted from blood, taken in a trial of the OX40 agonist ivuxolimab. The CDR3 reads CASSYSGNYGYTF. The CDR3 coding sequence is TGTGCCAGCAGTTACTCAGGGAACTATGGCTACACCTTC.